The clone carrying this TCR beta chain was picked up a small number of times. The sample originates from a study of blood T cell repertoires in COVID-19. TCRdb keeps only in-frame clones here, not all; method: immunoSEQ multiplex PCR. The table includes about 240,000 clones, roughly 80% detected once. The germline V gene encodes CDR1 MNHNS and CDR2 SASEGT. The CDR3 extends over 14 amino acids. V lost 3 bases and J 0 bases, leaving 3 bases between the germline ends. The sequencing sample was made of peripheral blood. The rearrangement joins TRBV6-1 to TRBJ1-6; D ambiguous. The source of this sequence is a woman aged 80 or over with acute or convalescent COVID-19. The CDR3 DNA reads TGTGCCAGCAGTGATCGCTCCTATAATTCACCCCTCCACTTT. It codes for CASSDRSYNSPLHF.